This T cell receptor beta chain was captured in a study of control samples from healthy donors and cancer patients. Data came from immunoSEQ multiplex PCR; TCRdb stores just in-frame clones and leaves some out. Of roughly 120,000 clones listed, 88% are singletons. This clone was seen only once. The same CDR3 also results from other DNA sequences found in this sample. Germline values: CDR1 SGDLS, CDR2 YYNGEE. The CDR3 sequence is 15 residues long. With 4 bases clipped from V and 7 bases from J, the junction kept 7 bases outside the gene matches. The sequence was collected from a woman in her 70s in good health. What was sequenced was blood. V gene TRBV9 combines with J gene TRBJ1-6, with 8 bases matching TRBD1. CDR3 in amino acids: CASSTGQGGNSPLHF. The CDR3 nucleotides read TGTGCCAGCAGCACCGGACAGGGAGGAAATTCACCCCTCCACTTT.